Presented here are 22 T cell receptor beta chains from one specimen sequenced in a study of CD8 T cells in Susac syndrome. About 0.45 to 1 ug RNA was reverse transcribed with random hexamers. TCRdb re-called the immunoSEQ multiplex PCR reads with MiXCR, one entry per CDR3 protein. The table includes 160,000 or so distinct CDR3 sequences, approximately 90% detected once. The sample was CD4+ T cells from PBMCs. These receptors were collected from a human donor in good health.

The chain is built from TRBV7-9 and TRBJ2-7; no firm D call. Trimming stripped 4 bases from V and 4 bases from J, with 14 bases between. The CDR3 covers 14 residues. Germline CDR1 is SEHNR and CDR2 is FQNEAQ (reference sequence). The chain's CDR3 is CASSYLRLGYEQYF. CDR3 coding DNA: TGTGCCAGCAGCTATTTACGACTTGGGTACGAGCAGTACTTC.

This chain uses TRBV27 with TRBJ2-1; D perhaps matches TRBD1 (6 bases). Germline lookup yields CDR1 MNHEY and CDR2 SMNVEV (reference sequence). The V gene lost 2 bases and the J gene lost 0 bases, with 11 bases spanning the gap. The CDR3 spans 16 residues. The CDR3 is CASSLAFRGSYNEQFF. CDR3 DNA sequence: TGTGCCAGCAGTTTAGCGTTCAGGGGCTCCTACAATGAGCAGTTCTTC.

This clonotype was seen a single time. The genes are TRBV5-1 and TRBJ2-6, with D perhaps matching TRBD1 (5 bases). The V and J ends lost 2 bases and 2 bases respectively, with 8 bases between them. Germline V gene sequence: CDR1 SGHRS, CDR2 YFSETQ. The CDR3 totals 15 residues. CDR3: CASSFRVPGANVLTF. In nucleotides, the CDR3 is TGCGCCAGCAGCTTCAGGGTGCCTGGGGCCAACGTCCTGACTTTC.

The chain carries TRBV5-1 and TRBJ2-5, with D perhaps matching TRBD2 (6 bases). The germline CDR1 and CDR2 sequences are SGHRS and YFSETQ. The CDR3 consists of 13 residues. V shed 4 bases and J shed 5 bases, with 12 bases lying between them. CDR3 nucleotides: TGCGCCAGCAGCCCAGGGAGGCTTGAGACCCAGTACTTC. This sequence encodes CASSPGRLETQYF.

This chain joins TRBV29-1 and TRBJ2-7; D call uncertain. With 1 base removed from V and 3 bases from J, the gap between germline ends came to 7 bases. Germline V gene sequence: CDR1 SQVTM, CDR2 ANQGSEA. This CDR3 is 12 amino acids long. For the CDR3, the DNA is TGCAGCGTTGAAGCGGAAAACTACGAGCAGTACTTC. This translates into CSVEAENYEQYF.

The CDR3 region is CASKGGGYRNIQYF. CDR3 DNA sequence: TGTGCCAGTAAGGGCGGCGGGTATCGAAACATTCAGTACTTC. V gene TRBV19 combines with J gene TRBJ2-4; D is perhaps TRBD2 (5 bases). Trimming took 7 bases from V and 6 from J, leaving 16 bases between them. This CDR3 contains 14 residues. CDR1 and CDR2 (germline): LNHDA, SQIVND (reference sequence).

Comment on this clonotype: A read error may account for a junction end that differs from germline. The chain joins TRBV6-2 or TRBV6-3 to TRBJ2-3; TRBD1 is a possible D gene (5 bases). Germline CDR1 and CDR2: MNHEY and SVGEGT. This CDR3 has 13 residues. The CDR3 here is CASTYAGTDTQYF. CDR3 coding DNA: TGTGCCAGCACTTACGCAGGGACAGATACGCAGTATTTT.

The chain joins TRBV6-6 to TRBJ1-1; 7 nucleotides match TRBD1. The germline V gene has CDR1 MNHNY and CDR2 SVGAGI (reference sequence). The CDR3 consists of 13 residues. Trimming at V came to 6 bases and at J to 3 bases, leaving 4 bases not matched to a gene. CDR3 sequence (DNA): TGTGCCAGCAGCAATGACAGGGACACTGAAGCTTTCTTT. It is translated as CASSNDRDTEAFF.

The rearrangement uses TRBV5-1 and TRBJ1-2; TRBD1 is a possible D gene (5 bases). Trimming pared 4 bases from V and 2 bases from J, leaving 15 bases between. Germline V gene sequence: CDR1 SGHRS, CDR2 YFSETQ. CDR3 length: 15 amino acids. The CDR3 sequence: CASSDGGATNYGYTF. In DNA form, the CDR3 reads TGCGCCAGCAGCGACGGAGGGGCCACAAACTATGGCTACACCTTC.

The sample holds one count of this clonotype. The chain joins TRBV24-1 to TRBJ2-5; D possibly uses TRBD1 or TRBD2 (5 bases each). Germline CDR1 reads KGHDR; CDR2 reads SFDVKD. Trimming stripped 4 bases from V and 5 bases from J, with 16 bases between. The CDR3 is made up of 15 amino acids. CDR3 residues: CATSDTSRGTETQYF. The CDR3 bases are TGTGCCACCAGTGACACATCGAGAGGGACGGAGACCCAGTACTTC.

This chain connects TRBV14 to TRBJ2-3; no definite D call. Germline CDR1 is SGHDN and CDR2 is FVKESK. The CDR3 runs to 17 residues. Trimming cost V 2 bases and J 1 base, with 16 bases left between them. CDR3 sequence reads: CASSQRHLISGTDTQYF. In DNA, the CDR3 is TGTGCCAGCAGCCAACGTCATTTGATTTCGGGCACAGATACGCAGTATTTT.

This clonotype was observed a single time. The chain couples TRBV7-2 to TRBJ2-1, with a tentative D call TRBD2 (6 bases). Germline-derived CDR1 and CDR2 are SGHTA and FQGNSA. V lost 2 bases and J lost 2, with 7 bases in between. This CDR3 has 14 amino acids. The CDR3 loop is CASSLREPYNEQFF. The CDR3 region has the DNA TGTGCCAGCAGCTTACGGGAGCCCTACAATGAGCAGTTCTTC. Full variable domain (outside the CDR3, taken from reference TRBV7-2 and TRBJ2-1): GAGVSQSPSNKVTEKGKDVELRCDPISGHTALYWYRQSLGQGLEFLIYFQGNSAPDKSGLPSDRFSAERTGGSVSTLTIQRTQQEDSAVYLCASSLREPYNEQFFGPGTRLTVL.

This chain joins TRBV6-4 and TRBJ1-2; 7 nucleotides match TRBD1. The V and J ends lost 4 bases and 3 bases, in that order; junction bases with no gene match: 5. CDR3 length: 14 amino acids. Germline V lookup: CDR1 MRHNA, CDR2 SNTAGT. The CDR3 loop is CASSVTGRDYGYTF. The CDR3 region has the DNA TGTGCCAGCAGTGTGACAGGGCGGGACTATGGCTACACCTTC.

This clonotype was seen a single time. The gene calls are TRBV20-1 and TRBJ1-5; 10 bases fit TRBD1. V shed 3 bases, J shed 4 bases, and the junction held 6 bases outside the gene matches. The CDR3 totals 15 residues. Germline loops: CDR1 DFQATT, CDR2 SNEGSKA (reference sequence). The CDR3 DNA follows: TGCAGTGCTAGTATCGGGACAGGGGTAAATCAGCCCCAGCATTTT. It is translated as CSASIGTGVNQPQHF.

The J gene is TRBJ1-1, the V gene TRBV6-5; D is uncertain. Per the germline V gene, CDR1 is MNHEY and CDR2 is SVGAGI. V was pared by 8 bases and J by 2 bases, with 9 bases between. There are 12 residues in the CDR3. The CDR3 sequence is CASRTQNTEAFF. CDR3 DNA sequence: TGTGCCAGCCGTACACAAAACACTGAAGCTTTCTTT.

The chain links TRBV28 to TRBJ1-1, with TRBD1 identical over 7 bases. V lost 7 bases to trimming and J lost 9 bases; unmatched junction nucleotides: 8. Germline CDR1 reads MDHEN; CDR2 reads SYDVKM. This CDR3 has 12 residues. CDR3: CASKTAGGKAFF. CDR3 DNA: TGTGCCAGCAAGACTGCAGGGGGAAAAGCTTTCTTT.

The chain recombines TRBV7-9 with TRBJ2-3; D not certain. The V gene's germline CDR1 is SEHNR and CDR2 FQNEAQ (reference sequence). This CDR3 is 14 amino acids long. The germline V and J ends were trimmed by 5 bases and 3 bases, with 12 bases remaining between them. DNA of the CDR3: TGTGCCAGCAGCCGAGGAAGCGTGACAGATACGCAGTATTTT. It codes for CASSRGSVTDTQYF. Full variable domain (missing parts from reference TRBV7-9 and TRBJ2-3): DTGVSQNPRHKITKRGQNVTFRCDPISEHNRLYWYRQTLGQGPEFLTYFQNEAQLEKSRLLSDRFSAERPKGSFSTLEIQRTEQGDSAMYLCASSRGSVTDTQYFGPGTRLTVL.

The V gene is TRBV7-9, the J gene TRBJ2-7; 11 nucleotides match TRBD2. The junction had 10 bases not matched to a gene; V was cut back by 3 bases and J by 6 bases. This CDR3 is built from 16 residues. Germline V gives CDR1 SEHNR, CDR2 FQNEAQ (reference sequence). Here the CDR3 reads CASSFRSGGGTGEQYF. CDR3 nucleotide sequence: TGTGCCAGCAGCTTCCGTAGCGGGGGGGGAACGGGCGAGCAGTACTTC.

The V gene is TRBV5-1, the J gene TRBJ2-5, with 7 bases lining up with TRBD1. In germline, CDR1 is SGHRS, CDR2 YFSETQ. V gave up 4 bases and J gave up 2 bases; unmatched junction bases: 5. This CDR3 has 14 amino acids. CDR3 DNA sequence: TGCGCCAGCAGCGTGGGGACAGCTCAAGAGACCCAGTACTTC. The encoded protein is CASSVGTAQETQYF. Full variable domain (missing parts from reference TRBV5-1 and TRBJ2-5): KAGVTQTPRYLIKTRGQQVTLSCSPISGHRSVSWYQQTPGQGLQFLFEYFSETQRNKGNFPGRFSGRQFSNSRSEMNVSTLELGDSALYLCASSVGTAQETQYFGPGTRLLVL.

In DNA, the CDR3 is TGTGCCTGGAACGGGCAGAGGGACTCCTACGAGCAGTACTTC. Its protein product is CAWNGQRDSYEQYF. The V gene is TRBV30, the J gene TRBJ2-7, with TRBD2 as a possible D gene (5 bases). Germline assignment: CDR1 GTSNPN and CDR2 SVGIG (reference sequence). The CDR3 contains 14 residues. Trimming took off 4 bases at V and 0 bases at J, with 13 bases between the two ends.

This clonotype was observed a single time. The rearrangement uses TRBV27 and TRBJ1-1, with 7 nucleotides matching TRBD1. The CDR3 is 13 residues long. The germline CDR1 and CDR2 sequences are MNHEY and SMNVEV (reference sequence). J gave up 9 bases and V 3 bases, and 7 bases lay outside the gene matches. The CDR3 sequence is CASSFYPGQQAFF. As DNA, the CDR3 is TGTGCCAGCAGTTTCTACCCGGGACAGCAAGCTTTCTTT.

V and J are TRBV2 and TRBJ1-4; possibly TRBD1 for D (5 bases). V was clipped by 6 bases and J by 0 bases, with 17 bases between them. The CDR3 has 17 residues. Per germline, CDR1 SNHLY and CDR2 FYNNEI. CDR3 sequence: CASSGTQTDPTNEKLFF. DNA of the CDR3: TGTGCCAGCAGCGGGACTCAGACAGACCCAACTAATGAAAAACTGTTTTTT.